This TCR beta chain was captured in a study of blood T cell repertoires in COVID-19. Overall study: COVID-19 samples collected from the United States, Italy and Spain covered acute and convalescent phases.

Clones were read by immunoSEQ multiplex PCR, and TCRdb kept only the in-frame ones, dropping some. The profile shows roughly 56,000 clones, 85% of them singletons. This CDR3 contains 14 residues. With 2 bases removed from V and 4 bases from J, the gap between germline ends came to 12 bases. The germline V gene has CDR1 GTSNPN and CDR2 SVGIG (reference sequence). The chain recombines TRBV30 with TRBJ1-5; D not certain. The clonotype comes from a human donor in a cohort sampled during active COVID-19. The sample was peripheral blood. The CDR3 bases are TGTGCCTGGAGTACGGGGTGGGAGAATCAGCCCCAGCATTTT. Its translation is CAWSTGWENQPQHF. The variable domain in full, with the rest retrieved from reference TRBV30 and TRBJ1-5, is SQTIHQWPATLVQPVGSPLSLECTVEGTSNPNLYWYRQAAGRGLQLLFYSVGIGQISSEVPQNLSASRPQDRQFILSSKKLLLSDSGFYLCAWSTGWENQPQHFGDGTRLSIL.